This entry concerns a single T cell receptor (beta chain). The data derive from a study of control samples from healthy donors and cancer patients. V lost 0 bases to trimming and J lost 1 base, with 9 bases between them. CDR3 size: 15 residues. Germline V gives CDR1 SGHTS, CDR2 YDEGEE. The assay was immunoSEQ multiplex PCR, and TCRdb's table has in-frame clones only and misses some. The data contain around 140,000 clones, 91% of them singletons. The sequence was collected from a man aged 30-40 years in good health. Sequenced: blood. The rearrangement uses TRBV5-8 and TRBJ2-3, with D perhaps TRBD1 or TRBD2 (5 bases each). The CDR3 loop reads CASSLGQGGTDTQYF. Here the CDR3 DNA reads TGTGCCAGCAGCTTGGGGCAGGGAGGCACAGATACGCAGTATTTT. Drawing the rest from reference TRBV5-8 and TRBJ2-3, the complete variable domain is EAGVTQSPTHLIKTRGQQATLRCSPISGHTSVYWYQQALGLGLQFLLWYDEGEERNRGNFPPRFSGRQFPNYSSELNVNALELEDSALYLCASSLGQGGTDTQYFGPGTRLTVL.